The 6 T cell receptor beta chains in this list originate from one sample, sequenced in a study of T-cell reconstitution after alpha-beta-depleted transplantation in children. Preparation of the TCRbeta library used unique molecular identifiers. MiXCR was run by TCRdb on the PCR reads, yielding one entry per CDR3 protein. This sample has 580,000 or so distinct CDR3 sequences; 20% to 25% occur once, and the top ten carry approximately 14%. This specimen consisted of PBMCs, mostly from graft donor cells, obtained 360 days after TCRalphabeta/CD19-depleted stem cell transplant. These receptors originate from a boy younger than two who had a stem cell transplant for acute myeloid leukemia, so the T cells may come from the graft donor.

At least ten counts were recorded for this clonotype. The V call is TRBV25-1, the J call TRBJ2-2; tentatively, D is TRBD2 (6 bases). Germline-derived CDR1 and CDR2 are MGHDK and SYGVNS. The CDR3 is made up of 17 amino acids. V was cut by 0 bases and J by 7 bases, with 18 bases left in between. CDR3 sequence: CASSEYFQRGGNGELFF. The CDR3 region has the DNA TGTGCCAGCAGTGAATATTTTCAGAGGGGAGGTAACGGGGAGCTGTTTTTT.

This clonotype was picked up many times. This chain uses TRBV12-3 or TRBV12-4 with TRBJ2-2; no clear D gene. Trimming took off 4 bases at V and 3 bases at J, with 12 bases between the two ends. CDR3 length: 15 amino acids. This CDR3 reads CASSYLTHHTGELFF. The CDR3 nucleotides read TGTGCCAGCAGTTACCTGACTCACCACACCGGGGAGCTGTTTTTT.

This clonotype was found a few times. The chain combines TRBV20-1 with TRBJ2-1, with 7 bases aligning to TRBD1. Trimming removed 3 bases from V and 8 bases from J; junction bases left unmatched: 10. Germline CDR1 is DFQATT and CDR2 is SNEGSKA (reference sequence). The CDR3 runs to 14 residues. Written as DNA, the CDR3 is TGCAGTGCTAGGACTGACAGGGACCGAGATGAGCAGTTCTTC. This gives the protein CSARTDRDRDEQFF.

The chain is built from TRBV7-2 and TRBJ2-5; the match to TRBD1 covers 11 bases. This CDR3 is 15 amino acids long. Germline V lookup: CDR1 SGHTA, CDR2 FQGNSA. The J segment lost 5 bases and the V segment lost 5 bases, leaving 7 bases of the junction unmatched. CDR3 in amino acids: CASSLEDRGLETQYF. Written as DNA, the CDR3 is TGTGCCAGCAGCCTAGAGGACAGGGGGCTGGAGACCCAGTACTTC.

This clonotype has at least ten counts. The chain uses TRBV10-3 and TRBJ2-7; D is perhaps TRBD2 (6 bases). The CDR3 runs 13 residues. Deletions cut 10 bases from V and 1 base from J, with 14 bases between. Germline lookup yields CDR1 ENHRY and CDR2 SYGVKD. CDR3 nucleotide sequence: TGTGCCACAATGGGACTGGTTTCCTACGAGCAGTACTTC. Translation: CATMGLVSYEQYF.

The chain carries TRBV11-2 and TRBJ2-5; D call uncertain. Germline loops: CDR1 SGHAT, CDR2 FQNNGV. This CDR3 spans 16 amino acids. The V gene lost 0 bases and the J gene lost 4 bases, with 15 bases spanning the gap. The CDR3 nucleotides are TGTGCCAGCAGCTTAGAAGATGGACGGTGGGGAGAGACCCAGTACTTC. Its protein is CASSLEDGRWGETQYF.